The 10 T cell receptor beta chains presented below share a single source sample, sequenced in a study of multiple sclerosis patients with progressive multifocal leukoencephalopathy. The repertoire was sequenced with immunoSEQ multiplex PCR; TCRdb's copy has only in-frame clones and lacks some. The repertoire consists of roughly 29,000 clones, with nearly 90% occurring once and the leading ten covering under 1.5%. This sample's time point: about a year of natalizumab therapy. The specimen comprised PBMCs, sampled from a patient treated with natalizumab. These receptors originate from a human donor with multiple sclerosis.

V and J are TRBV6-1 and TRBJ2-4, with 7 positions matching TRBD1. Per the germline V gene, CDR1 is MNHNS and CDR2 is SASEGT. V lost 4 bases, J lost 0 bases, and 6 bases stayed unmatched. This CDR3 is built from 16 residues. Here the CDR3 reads CASSAEGARAKNIQYF. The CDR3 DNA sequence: TGTGCCAGCAGTGCAGAGGGGGCACGAGCCAAAAACATTCAGTACTTC.

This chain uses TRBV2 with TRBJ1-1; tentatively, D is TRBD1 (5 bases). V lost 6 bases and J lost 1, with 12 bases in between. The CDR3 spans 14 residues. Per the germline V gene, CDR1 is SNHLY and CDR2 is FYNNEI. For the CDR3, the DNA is TGTGCCAGCAGGGGACGGAGCCCGAACACTGAAGCTTTCTTT. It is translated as CASRGRSPNTEAFF.

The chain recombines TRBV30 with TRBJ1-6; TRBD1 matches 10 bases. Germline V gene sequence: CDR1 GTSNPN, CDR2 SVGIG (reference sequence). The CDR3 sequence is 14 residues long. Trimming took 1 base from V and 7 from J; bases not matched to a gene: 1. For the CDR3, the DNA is TGTGCCTGGAGTGGGGGACAGGGGAATTCACCCCTCCACTTT. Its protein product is CAWSGGQGNSPLHF.

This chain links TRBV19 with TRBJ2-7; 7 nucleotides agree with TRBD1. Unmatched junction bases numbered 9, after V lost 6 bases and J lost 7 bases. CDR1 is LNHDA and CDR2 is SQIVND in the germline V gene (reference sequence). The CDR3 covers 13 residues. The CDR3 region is CASSEQGLREQYF. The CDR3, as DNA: TGTGCCAGTAGCGAACAGGGGTTGAGGGAGCAGTACTTC.

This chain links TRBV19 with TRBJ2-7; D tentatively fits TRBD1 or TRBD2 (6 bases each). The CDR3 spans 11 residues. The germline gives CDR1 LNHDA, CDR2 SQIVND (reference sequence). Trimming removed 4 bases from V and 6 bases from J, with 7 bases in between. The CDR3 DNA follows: TGTGCCAGTAGTAAGGGGGGCGAGCAGTACTTC. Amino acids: CASSKGGEQYF.

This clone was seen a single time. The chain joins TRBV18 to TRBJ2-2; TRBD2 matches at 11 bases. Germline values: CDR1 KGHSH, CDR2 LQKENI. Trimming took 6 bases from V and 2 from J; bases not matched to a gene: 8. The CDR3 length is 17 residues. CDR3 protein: CASSRTSGGLNTGELFF. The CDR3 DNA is TGTGCCAGCTCGCGAACTAGCGGGGGACTAAACACCGGGGAGCTGTTTTTT.

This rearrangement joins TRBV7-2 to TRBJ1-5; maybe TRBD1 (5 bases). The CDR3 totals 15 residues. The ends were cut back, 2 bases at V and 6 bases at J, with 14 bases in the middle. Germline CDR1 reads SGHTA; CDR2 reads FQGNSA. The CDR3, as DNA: TGTGCCAGCAGCTTATTGGCAGGGTCGGTTCAGCCCCAGCATTTT. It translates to CASSLLAGSVQPQHF. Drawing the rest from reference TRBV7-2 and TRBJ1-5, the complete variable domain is GAGVSQSPSNKVTEKGKDVELRCDPISGHTALYWYRQSLGQGLEFLIYFQGNSAPDKSGLPSDRFSAERTGGSVSTLTIQRTQQEDSAVYLCASSLLAGSVQPQHFGDGTRLSIL.

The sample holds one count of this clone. The CDR3 DNA sequence: TGTGCCTGGAGTGGCAGGAGATTGACTATGAACACTGAAGCTTTCTTT. Its protein is CAWSGRRLTMNTEAFF. V usage is TRBV30 and J usage is TRBJ1-1; the D is unclear. The germline V gene encodes CDR1 GTSNPN and CDR2 SVGIG (reference sequence). With 1 base removed from V and 0 bases from J, the gap between germline ends came to 15 bases. The CDR3 loop spans 16 amino acids.

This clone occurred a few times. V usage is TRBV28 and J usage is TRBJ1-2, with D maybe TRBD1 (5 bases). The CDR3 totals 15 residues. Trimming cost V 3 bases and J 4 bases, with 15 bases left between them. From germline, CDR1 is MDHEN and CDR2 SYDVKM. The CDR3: CASSLSPRTFYGYTF. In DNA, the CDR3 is TGTGCCAGCAGTTTGTCCCCAAGGACATTCTATGGCTACACCTTC.

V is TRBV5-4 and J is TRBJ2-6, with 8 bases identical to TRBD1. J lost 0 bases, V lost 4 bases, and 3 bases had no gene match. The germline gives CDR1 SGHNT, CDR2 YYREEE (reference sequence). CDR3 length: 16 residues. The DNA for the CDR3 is TGTGCCAGCAGCACAGGGGGAATCTCTGGGGCCAACGTCCTGACTTTC. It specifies CASSTGGISGANVLTF.